The present T cell receptor beta chain was sequenced within a study of T cell changes during pregnancy in multiple sclerosis. In its sample, this clone is large. TCRdb's table, derived via immunoSEQ multiplex PCR, lists solely in-frame clones and lacks some. The sample yields around 30,000 clones, approximately 90% seen once. The CDR3 sequence is 14 residues long. The germline V gene has CDR1 MDHEN and CDR2 SYDVKM. The V end lost 2 bases, the J end lost 1 base, and 6 bases lay between the germline ends. The specimen was CD8+ T cells from peripheral blood mononuclear cells, collected in the second trimester of pregnancy. The J gene is TRBJ1-3, the V gene TRBV28; a possible D gene is TRBD1 (5 bases). The sequence was obtained from a female donor with multiple sclerosis, enrolled in a pregnancy study. The DNA of the CDR3 is TGTGCCAGCAGTTTAAGGGGTTCTGGAAACACCATATATTTT. Its protein product is CASSLRGSGNTIYF.